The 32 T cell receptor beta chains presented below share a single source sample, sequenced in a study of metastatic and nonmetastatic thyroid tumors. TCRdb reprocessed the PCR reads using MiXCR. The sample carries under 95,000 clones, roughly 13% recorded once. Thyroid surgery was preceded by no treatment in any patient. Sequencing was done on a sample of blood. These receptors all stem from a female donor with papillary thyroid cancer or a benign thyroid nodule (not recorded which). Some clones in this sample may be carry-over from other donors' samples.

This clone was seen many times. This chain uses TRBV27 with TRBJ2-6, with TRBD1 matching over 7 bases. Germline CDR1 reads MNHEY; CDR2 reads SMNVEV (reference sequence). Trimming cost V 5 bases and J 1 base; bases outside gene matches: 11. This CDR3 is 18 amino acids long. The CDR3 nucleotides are TGTGCCAGCAGTACGGCCAGACAGGGCGGATCTGGGGCCAACGTCCTGACTTTC. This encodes CASSTARQGGSGANVLTF.

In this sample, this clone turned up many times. CDR3 sequence (DNA): TGTGCCAGCAGTTACTCGATGAACACCGGGGAGCTGTTTTTT. It is translated as CASSYSMNTGELFF. V gene TRBV6-2 or TRBV6-3 combines with J gene TRBJ2-2; D unresolved. V shed 0 bases and J shed 1 base, with 3 bases lying between them. CDR3 length: 14 amino acids. Per the germline V gene, CDR1 is MNHEY and CDR2 is SVGEGT.

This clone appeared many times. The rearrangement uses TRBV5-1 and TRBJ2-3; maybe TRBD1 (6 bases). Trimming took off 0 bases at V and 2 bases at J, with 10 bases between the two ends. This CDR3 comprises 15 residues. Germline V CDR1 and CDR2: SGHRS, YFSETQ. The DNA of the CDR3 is TGCGCCAGCAGCTTGGGGGGACACCACACAGATACGCAGTATTTT. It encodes CASSLGGHHTDTQYF.

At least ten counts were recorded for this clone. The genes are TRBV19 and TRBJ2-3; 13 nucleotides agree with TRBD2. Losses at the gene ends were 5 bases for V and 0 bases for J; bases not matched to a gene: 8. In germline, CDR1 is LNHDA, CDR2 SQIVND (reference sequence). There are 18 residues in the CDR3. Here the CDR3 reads CASSERLAGGLSTDTQYF. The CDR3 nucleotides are TGTGCCAGTAGTGAGAGACTAGCGGGAGGTCTCAGCACAGATACGCAGTATTTT.

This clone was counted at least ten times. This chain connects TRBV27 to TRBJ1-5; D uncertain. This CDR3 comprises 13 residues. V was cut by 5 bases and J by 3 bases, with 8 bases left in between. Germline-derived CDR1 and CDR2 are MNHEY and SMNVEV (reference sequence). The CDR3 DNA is TGTGCCAGCAGTCCCTACCTCAATCAGCCCCAGCATTTT. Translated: CASSPYLNQPQHF.

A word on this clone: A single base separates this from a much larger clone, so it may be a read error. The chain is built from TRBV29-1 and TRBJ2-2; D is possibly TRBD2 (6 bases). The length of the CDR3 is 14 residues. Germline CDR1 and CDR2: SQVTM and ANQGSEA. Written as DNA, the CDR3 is TGCAGCGTTGTGCGGGGACCGAACACCTGGGAGCTGTTTTTT. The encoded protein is CSVVRGPNTWELFF.

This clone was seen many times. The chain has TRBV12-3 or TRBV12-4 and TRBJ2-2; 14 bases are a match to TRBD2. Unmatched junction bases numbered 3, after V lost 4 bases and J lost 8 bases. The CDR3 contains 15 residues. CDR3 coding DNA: TGTGCCAGCAGTTGGGGACTAGCGGGAGCTGGGGAGCTGTTTTTT. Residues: CASSWGLAGAGELFF.

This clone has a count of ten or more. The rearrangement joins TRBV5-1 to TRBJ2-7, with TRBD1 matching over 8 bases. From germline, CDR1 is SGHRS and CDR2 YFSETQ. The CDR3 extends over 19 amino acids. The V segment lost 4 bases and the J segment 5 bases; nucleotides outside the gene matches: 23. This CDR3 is CASSPDREASTVLGDEQYF. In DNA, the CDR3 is TGCGCCAGCAGCCCGGACAGGGAGGCATCCACGGTGTTAGGTGACGAGCAGTACTTC.

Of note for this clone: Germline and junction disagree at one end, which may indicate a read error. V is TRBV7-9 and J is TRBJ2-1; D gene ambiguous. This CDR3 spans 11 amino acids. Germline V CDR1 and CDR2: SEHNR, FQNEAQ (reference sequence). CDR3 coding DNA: TGTGCCAACAGCTTGTGGGATGAGCAGTTCTTC. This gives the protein CANSLWDEQFF.

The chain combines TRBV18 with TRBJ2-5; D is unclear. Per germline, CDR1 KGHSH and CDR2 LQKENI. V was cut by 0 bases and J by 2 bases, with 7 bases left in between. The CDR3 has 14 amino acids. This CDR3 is CASSPPGSQETQYF. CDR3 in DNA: TGTGCCAGCTCACCACCGGGTTCGCAAGAGACCCAGTACTTC.

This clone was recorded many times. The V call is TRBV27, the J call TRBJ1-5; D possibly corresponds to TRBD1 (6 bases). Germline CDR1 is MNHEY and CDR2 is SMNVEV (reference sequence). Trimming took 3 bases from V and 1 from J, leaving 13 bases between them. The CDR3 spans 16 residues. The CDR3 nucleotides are TGTGCCAGCAGTTTCCGGGGGCCCCGGAGCAATCAGCCCCAGCATTTT. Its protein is CASSFRGPRSNQPQHF.

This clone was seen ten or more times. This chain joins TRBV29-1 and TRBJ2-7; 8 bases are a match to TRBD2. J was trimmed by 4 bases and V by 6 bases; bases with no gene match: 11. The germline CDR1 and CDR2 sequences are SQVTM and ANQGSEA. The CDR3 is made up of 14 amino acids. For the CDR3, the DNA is TGCAGCGTCCAAACCCGGGAGGGAGCTTACGAGCAGTACTTC. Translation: CSVQTREGAYEQYF.

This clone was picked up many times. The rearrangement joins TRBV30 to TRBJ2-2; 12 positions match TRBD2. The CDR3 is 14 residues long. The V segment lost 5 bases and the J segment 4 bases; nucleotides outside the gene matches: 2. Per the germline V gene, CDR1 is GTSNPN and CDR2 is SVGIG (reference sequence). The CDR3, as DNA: TGTGCCTGGGTGGGACTAGCGGGCACCGGGGAGCTGTTTTTT. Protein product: CAWVGLAGTGELFF. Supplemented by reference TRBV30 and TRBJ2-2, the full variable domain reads SQTIHQWPATLVQPVGSPLSLECTVEGTSNPNLYWYRQAAGRGLQLLFYSVGIGQISSEVPQNLSASRPQDRQFILSSKKLLLSDSGFYLCAWVGLAGTGELFFGEGSRLTVL.

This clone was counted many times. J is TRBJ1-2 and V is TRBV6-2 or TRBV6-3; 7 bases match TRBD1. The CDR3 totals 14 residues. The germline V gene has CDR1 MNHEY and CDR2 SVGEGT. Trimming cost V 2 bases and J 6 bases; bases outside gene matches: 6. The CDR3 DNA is TGTGCCAGCAGTTACACAGGGGATGAGGATGGCTACACCTTC. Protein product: CASSYTGDEDGYTF.

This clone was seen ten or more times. CDR3 in DNA: TGTGCCAGCAGTCGTCCGAGAGCAATGAACACTGAAGCTTTCTTT. It specifies CASSRPRAMNTEAFF. This rearrangement joins TRBV6-1 to TRBJ1-1; D unresolved. The CDR3 consists of 15 residues. Deletions cut 5 bases from V and 0 bases from J, with 13 bases between. The germline gives CDR1 MNHNS, CDR2 SASEGT.

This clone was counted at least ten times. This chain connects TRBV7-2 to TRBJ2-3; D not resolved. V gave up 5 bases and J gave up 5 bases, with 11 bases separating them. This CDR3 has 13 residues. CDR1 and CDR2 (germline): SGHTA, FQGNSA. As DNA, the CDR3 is TGTGCCAGCAGCCCCCCAATGGTAGATACGCAGTATTTT. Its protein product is CASSPPMVDTQYF.

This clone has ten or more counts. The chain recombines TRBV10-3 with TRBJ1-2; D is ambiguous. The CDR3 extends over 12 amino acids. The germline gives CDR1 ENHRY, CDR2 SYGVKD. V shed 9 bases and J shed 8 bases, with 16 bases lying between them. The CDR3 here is CAIEGTAAGYTF. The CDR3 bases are TGTGCCATAGAGGGAACAGCCGCGGGCTACACCTTC.

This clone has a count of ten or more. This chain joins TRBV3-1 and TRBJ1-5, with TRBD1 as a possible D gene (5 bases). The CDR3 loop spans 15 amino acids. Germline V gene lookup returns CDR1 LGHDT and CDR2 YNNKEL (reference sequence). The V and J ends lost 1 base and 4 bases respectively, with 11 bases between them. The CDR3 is CASSQGRDPNQPQHF. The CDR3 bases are TGTGCCAGCAGCCAAGGCCGGGACCCTAATCAGCCCCAGCATTTT. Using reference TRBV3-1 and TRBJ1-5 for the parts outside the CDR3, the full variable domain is DTAVSQTPKYLVTQMGNDKSIKCEQNLGHDTMYWYKQDSKKFLKIMFSYNNKELIINETVPNRFSPKSPDKAHLNLHINSLELGDSAVYFCASSQGRDPNQPQHFGDGTRLSIL.

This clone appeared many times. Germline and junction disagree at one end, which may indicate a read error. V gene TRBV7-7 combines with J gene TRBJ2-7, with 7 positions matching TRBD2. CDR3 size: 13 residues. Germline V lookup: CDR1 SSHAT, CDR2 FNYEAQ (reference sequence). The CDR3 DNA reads TGTGCTAGCAGCCTAGCGGAGTCCTACGAGCAGTACTTC. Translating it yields CASSLAESYEQYF.

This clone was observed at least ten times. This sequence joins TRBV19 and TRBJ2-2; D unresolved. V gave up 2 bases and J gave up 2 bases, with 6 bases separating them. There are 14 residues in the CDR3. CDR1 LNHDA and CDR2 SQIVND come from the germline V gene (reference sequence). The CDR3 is CASSIIRNTGELFF. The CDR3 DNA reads TGTGCCAGTAGTATAATCAGAAACACCGGGGAGCTGTTTTTT.

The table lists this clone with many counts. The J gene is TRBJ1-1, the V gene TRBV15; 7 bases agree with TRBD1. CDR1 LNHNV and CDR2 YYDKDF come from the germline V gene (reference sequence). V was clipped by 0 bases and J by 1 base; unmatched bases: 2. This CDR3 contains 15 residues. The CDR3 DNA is TGTGCCACCAGCAGAGATGGACAGGAGAACACTGAAGCTTTCTTT. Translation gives CATSRDGQENTEAFF.

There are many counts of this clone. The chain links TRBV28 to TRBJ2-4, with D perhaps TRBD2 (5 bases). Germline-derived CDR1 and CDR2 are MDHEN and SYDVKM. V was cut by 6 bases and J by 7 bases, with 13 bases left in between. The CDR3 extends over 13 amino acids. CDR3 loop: CASSLRSGNIQYF. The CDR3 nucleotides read TGTGCCAGCAGCCTTAGGTCGGGGAACATTCAGTACTTC.

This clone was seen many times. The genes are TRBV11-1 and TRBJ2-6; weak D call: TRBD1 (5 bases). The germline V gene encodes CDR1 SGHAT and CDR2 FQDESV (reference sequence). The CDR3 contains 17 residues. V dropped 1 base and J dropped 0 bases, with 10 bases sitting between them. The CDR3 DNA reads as TGTGCCAGCAGCTTAGGCAGGGAATACTCTGGGGCCAACGTCCTGACTTTC. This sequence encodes CASSLGREYSGANVLTF.

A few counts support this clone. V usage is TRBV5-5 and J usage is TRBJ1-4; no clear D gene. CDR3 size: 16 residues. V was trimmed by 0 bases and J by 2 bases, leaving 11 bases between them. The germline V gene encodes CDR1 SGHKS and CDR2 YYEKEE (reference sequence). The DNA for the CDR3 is TGTGCCAGCAGCTTGGAAGTGTGGGATACTAATGAAAAACTGTTTTTT. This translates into CASSLEVWDTNEKLFF.

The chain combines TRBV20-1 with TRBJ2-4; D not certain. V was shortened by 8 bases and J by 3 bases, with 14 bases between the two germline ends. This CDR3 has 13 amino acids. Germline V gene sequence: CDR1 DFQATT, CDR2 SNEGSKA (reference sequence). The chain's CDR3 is CSPLGLDKNIQYF. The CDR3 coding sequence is TGCAGTCCCCTGGGGTTGGACAAAAACATTCAGTACTTC.

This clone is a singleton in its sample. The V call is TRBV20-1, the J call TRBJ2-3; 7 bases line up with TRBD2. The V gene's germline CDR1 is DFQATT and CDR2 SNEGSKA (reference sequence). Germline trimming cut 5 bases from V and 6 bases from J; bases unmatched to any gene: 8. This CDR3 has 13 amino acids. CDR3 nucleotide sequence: TGCAGTGCTCAGAGCGGGACGGCGGATACGCAGTATTTT. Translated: CSAQSGTADTQYF.

This CDR3 reads CASSLVRGSYEQYF. CDR3 nucleotides: TGCGCCAGCAGCTTGGTTCGGGGCTCCTACGAGCAGTACTTC. The V gene is TRBV5-1, the J gene TRBJ2-7; D possibly corresponds to TRBD2 (5 bases). Trimming stripped 0 bases from V and 0 bases from J, with 7 bases between. The germline V gene encodes CDR1 SGHRS and CDR2 YFSETQ. The CDR3 covers 14 residues.

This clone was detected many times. The CDR3 DNA sequence: TGTGCCAGCAGTTTTGGGAATGAGCAGTTCTTC. This encodes CASSFGNEQFF. The chain carries TRBV6-2 or TRBV6-3 and TRBJ2-1; no clear D. The ends were cut back, 4 bases at V and 7 bases at J, with 5 bases in the middle. CDR1 and CDR2 (germline): MNHEY, SVGEGT. The CDR3 is 11 amino acids.

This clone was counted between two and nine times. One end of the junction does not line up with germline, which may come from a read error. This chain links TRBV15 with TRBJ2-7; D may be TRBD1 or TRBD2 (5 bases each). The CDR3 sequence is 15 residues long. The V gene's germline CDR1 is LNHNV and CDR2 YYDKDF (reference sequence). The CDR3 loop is CATSRDLGDSYEQYF. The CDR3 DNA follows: TGTGCAACCAGCAGAGATTTGGGGGATTCCTACGAGCAGTACTTC.

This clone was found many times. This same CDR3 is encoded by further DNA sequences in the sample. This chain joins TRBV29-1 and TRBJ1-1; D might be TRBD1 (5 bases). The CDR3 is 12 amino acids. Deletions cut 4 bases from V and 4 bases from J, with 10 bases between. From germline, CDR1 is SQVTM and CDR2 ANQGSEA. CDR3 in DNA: TGCAGCGTTGGTTTGGGGGGCACTGAAGCTTTCTTT. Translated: CSVGLGGTEAFF. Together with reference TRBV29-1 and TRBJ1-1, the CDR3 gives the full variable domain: SAVISQKPSRDICQRGTSLTIQCQVDSQVTMMFWYRQQPGQSLTLIATANQGSEATYESGFVIDKFPISRPNLTFSTLTVSNMSPEDSSIYLCSVGLGGTEAFFGQGTRLTVV.

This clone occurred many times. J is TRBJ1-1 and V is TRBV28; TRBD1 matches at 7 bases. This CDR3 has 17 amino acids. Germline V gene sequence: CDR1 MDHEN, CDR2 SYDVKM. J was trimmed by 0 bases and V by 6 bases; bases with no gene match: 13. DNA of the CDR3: TGTGCCAGCAGCCAACCGACAGGGATTATAATGAACACTGAAGCTTTCTTT. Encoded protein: CASSQPTGIIMNTEAFF.

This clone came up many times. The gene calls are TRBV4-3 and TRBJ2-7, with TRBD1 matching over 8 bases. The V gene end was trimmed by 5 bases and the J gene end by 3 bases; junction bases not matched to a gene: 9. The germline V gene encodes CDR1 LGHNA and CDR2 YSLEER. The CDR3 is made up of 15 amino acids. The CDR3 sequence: CASSTRQGLGYEQYF. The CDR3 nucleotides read TGCGCCAGCAGCACGCGACAGGGGCTAGGCTACGAGCAGTACTTC.